One sample yielded the 9 T cell receptor beta chains listed below, sequenced in a study of blood T cell repertoires in COVID-19 (dated by TCRdb to 2020 to 2022). The library was built by means of the immunoSEQ multiplex PCR assay. What TCRdb holds here is the immuneACCESS table cut down to in-frame rearrangements. Part of the clones is not present; checked against another copy, under half of the missing clones reflect an unresolved V gene, and the others are unexplained. Across this sample there are around 220,000 clones, with 75% to 95% seen only once. The ten largest clones take up approximately 2% of the sample. The sample was PBMCs or T cells enriched from blood (not recorded which). These receptors were obtained from a young woman who had recovered from COVID-19.

In this sample, this clone turned up once. The CDR3 region is CASSRASGVGQPQHF. CDR3 sequence (DNA): TGTGCCAGCAGCCGAGCCTCAGGGGTGGGTCAGCCCCAGCATTTT. The gene calls are TRBV5-5 and TRBJ1-5, with a possible D match to TRBD1 (6 bases). The CDR3 is 15 amino acids. Trimming left V 4 bases short and J 6 bases short, with 17 bases between. Germline CDR1 is SGHKS and CDR2 is YYEKEE (reference sequence).

The chain has TRBV10-3 and TRBJ1-4, with a tentative D call TRBD1 (5 bases). The V gene lost 10 bases and the J gene lost 7 bases, with 16 bases spanning the gap. Germline V gives CDR1 ENHRY, CDR2 SYGVKD. This CDR3 spans 13 amino acids. The DNA for the CDR3 is TGTGCCACCCAGGAGGGGATGGGTGAAAAACTGTTTTTT. This encodes CATQEGMGEKLFF.

The chain carries TRBV12-3 or TRBV12-4 and TRBJ2-5; 8 bases are shared with TRBD1. This CDR3 has 13 amino acids. Trimming cost V 7 bases and J 5 bases; bases outside gene matches: 6. The CDR3 spells CASTQGAGETQYF. The CDR3, as DNA: TGTGCCAGCACCCAGGGGGCTGGGGAGACCCAGTACTTC.

The gene calls are TRBV5-5 and TRBJ2-7; TRBD2 matches at 9 bases. CDR3 length: 16 amino acids. Germline assignment: CDR1 SGHKS and CDR2 YYEKEE (reference sequence). V was pared by 3 bases and J by 3 bases, with 10 bases of the junction left unmatched. In nucleotides, the CDR3 is TGTGCCAGCAGCTATTCCCCTAGCGGGGCCCTCTACGAGCAGTACTTC. It encodes CASSYSPSGALYEQYF.

The chain is built from TRBV28 and TRBJ1-2; TRBD1 might be the D (6 bases). This CDR3 is 14 amino acids long. Germline loops: CDR1 MDHEN, CDR2 SYDVKM. The germline V and J ends were trimmed by 4 bases and 7 bases, with 16 bases remaining between them. CDR3 nucleotides: TGTGCCAGCAGTTCCCTCACAGGGACGGGTGGCTACACCTTC. Its protein product is CASSSLTGTGGYTF.

The CDR3: CASSLGLAGGSTDTQYF. DNA of the CDR3: TGCGCCAGCAGCTTGGGCCTAGCGGGAGGGAGCACAGATACGCAGTATTTT. This chain connects TRBV5-1 to TRBJ2-3; 12 nucleotides line up with TRBD2. Germline-derived CDR1 and CDR2 are SGHRS and YFSETQ. CDR3 length equals 17 residues. V gave up 0 bases and J gave up 0 bases; unmatched junction bases: 2.

The chain links TRBV6-6 to TRBJ1-1; D might be TRBD1 (6 bases). This CDR3 comprises 14 residues. The V gene lost 5 bases and the J gene lost 1 base, with 11 bases spanning the gap. CDR1 and CDR2 from the germline V gene are MNHNY and SVGAGI (reference sequence). The CDR3 coding sequence is TGTGCCAGCAGTCAAGGACAGACGAACACTGAAGCTTTCTTT. This sequence encodes CASSQGQTNTEAFF.

V and J are TRBV6-5 and TRBJ2-4, with D tentatively TRBD2 (7 bases). V dropped 5 bases and J dropped 5 bases, with 10 bases sitting between them. CDR1 is MNHEY and CDR2 is SVGAGI in the germline V gene. The CDR3 has 13 residues. CDR3 region: CASSRGAENIQYF. CDR3 nucleotides: TGTGCCAGCAGTCGGGGGGCGGAAAACATTCAGTACTTC.

The genes are TRBV5-1 and TRBJ1-2, with 11 bases aligning to TRBD1. The CDR3 is 17 amino acids. V shed 4 bases and J 3 bases; nucleotides not matched to a gene: 11. The V gene's germline CDR1 is SGHRS and CDR2 YFSETQ. The CDR3 region has the DNA TGCGCCAGCAGCCTGGGGACAGGGGGTCGCCGGGACTATGGCTACACCTTC. This gives the protein CASSLGTGGRRDYGYTF.